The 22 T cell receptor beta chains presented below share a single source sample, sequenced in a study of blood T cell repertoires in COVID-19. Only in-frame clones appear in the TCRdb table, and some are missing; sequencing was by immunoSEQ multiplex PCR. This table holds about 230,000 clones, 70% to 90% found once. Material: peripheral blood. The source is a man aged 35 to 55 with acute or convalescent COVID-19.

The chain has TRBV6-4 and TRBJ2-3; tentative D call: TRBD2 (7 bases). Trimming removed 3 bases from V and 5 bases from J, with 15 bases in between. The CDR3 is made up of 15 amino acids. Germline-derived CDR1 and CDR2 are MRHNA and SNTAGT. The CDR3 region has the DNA TGTGCCAGCAGTGATGGTGGGGGGGCTGTAGATACGCAGTATTTT. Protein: CASSDGGGAVDTQYF.

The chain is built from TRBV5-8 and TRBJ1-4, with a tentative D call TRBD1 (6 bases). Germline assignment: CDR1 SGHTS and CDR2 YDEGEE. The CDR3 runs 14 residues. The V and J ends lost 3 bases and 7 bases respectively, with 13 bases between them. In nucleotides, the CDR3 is TGTGCCAGCAGCTACGGCAGGGGAAGTGAAAAACTGTTTTTT. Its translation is CASSYGRGSEKLFF. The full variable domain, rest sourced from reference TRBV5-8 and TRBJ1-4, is EAGVTQSPTHLIKTRGQQATLRCSPISGHTSVYWYQQALGLGLQFLLWYDEGEERNRGNFPPRFSGRQFPNYSSELNVNALELEDSALYLCASSYGRGSEKLFFGSGTQLSVL.

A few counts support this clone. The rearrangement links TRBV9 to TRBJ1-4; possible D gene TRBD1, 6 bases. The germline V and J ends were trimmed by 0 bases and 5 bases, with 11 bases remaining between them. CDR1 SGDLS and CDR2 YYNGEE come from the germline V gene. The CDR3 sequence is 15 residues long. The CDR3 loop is CASSVDGGPNEKLFF. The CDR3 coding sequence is TGTGCCAGCAGCGTAGACGGGGGGCCAAATGAAAAACTGTTTTTT.

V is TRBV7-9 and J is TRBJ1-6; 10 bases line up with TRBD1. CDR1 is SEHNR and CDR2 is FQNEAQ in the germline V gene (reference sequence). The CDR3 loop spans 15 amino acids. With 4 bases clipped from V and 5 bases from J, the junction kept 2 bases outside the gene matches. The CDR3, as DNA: TGTGCCAGCAGCTCGACAGGGGGCAATAATTCACCCCTCCACTTT. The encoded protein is CASSSTGGNNSPLHF.

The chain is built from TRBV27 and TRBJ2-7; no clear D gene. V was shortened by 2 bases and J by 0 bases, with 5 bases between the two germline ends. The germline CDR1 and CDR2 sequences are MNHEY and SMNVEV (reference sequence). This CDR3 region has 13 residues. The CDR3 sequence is CASSLLSSYEQYF. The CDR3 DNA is TGTGCCAGCAGTTTACTTAGCTCCTACGAGCAGTACTTC.

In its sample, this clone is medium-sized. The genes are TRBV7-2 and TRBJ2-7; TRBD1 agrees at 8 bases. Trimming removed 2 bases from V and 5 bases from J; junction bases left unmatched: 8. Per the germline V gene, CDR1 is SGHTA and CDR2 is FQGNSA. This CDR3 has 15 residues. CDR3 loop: CASSLRDRLGNEQYF. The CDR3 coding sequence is TGTGCCAGCAGCTTAAGGGACAGGCTGGGTAACGAGCAGTACTTC.

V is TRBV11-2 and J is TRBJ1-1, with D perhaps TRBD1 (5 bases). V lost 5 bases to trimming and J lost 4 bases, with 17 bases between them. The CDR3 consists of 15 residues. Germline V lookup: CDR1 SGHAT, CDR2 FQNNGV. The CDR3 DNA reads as TGTGCCAGCAGCATCCCCACGGGGGGACCCACTGAAGCTTTCTTT. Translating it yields CASSIPTGGPTEAFF.

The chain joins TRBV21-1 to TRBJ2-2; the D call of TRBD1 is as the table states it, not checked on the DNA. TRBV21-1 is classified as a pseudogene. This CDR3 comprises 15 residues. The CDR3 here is CASSPRGTNTGELFF. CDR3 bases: TGTGCCAGCAGTCCCAGGGGTACGAACACCGGGGAGCTGTTTTTT.

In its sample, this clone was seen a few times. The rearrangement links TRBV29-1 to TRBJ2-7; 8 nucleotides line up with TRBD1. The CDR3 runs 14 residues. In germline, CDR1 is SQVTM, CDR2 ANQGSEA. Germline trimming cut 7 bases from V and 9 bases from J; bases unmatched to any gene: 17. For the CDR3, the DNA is TGCAGCGAGAGGTGGACAGGGCCCTTCAGAGGGCAGTACTTC. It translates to CSERWTGPFRGQYF.

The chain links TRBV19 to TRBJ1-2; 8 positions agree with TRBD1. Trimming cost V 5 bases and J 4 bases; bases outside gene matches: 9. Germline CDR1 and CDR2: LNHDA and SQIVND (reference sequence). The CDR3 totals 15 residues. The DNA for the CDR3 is TGTGCCAGTAGTCCAAGGACAGGGTGGCCCTATGGCTACACCTTC. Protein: CASSPRTGWPYGYTF.

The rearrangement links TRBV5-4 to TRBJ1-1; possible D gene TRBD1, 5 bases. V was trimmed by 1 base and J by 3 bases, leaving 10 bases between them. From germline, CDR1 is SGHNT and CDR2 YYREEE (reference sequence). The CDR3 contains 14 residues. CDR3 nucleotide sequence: TGTGCCAGCAGCTTGAGGGGATTTGACACTGAAGCTTTCTTT. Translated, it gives CASSLRGFDTEAFF.

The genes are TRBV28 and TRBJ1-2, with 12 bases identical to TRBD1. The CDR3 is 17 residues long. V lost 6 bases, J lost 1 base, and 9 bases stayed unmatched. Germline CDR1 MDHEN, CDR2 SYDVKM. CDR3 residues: CASSTGTGGGSNYGYTF. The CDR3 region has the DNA TGTGCCAGCAGCACCGGGACAGGGGGCGGAAGTAACTATGGCTACACCTTC.

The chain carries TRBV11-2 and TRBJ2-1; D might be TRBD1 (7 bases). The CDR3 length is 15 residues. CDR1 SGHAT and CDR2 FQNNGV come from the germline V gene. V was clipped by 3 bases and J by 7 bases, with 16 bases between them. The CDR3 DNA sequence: TGTGCCAGCAGCTTTGACAGGGTACGGGGGAATGAGCAGTTCTTC. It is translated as CASSFDRVRGNEQFF.

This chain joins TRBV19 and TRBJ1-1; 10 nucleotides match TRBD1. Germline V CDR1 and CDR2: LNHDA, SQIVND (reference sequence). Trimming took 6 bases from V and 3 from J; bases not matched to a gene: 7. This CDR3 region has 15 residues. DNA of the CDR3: TGTGCCAGTAGGGGACCGGGACAGGGGCACACTGAAGCTTTCTTT. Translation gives CASRGPGQGHTEAFF.

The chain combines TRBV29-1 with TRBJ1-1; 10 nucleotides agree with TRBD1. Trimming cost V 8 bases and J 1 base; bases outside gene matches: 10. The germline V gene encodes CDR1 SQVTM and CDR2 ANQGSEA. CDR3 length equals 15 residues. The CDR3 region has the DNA TGCAGCACCAGACAGGGGGCATTTAGGAACACTGAAGCTTTCTTT. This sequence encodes CSTRQGAFRNTEAFF.

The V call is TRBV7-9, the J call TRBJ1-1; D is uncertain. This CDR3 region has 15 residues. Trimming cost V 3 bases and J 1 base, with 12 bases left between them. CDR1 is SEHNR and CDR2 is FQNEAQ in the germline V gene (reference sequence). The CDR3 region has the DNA TGTGCCAGCAGCTTCCGCGGTTTCCCGAACACTGAAGCTTTCTTT. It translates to CASSFRGFPNTEAFF.

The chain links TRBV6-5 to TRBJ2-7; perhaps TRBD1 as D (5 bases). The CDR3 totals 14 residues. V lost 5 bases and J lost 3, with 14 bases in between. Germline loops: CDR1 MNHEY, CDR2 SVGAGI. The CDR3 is CASSQLPGIYEQYF. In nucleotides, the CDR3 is TGTGCCAGCAGTCAATTACCAGGGATCTACGAGCAGTACTTC.

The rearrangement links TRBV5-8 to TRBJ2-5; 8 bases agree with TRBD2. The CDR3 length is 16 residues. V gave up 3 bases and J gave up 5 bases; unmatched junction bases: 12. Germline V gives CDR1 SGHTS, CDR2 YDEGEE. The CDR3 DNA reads TGTGCCAGCAGCTCCTTCCGGGGGGGACCCCGTGAGACCCAGTACTTC. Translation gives CASSSFRGGPRETQYF.

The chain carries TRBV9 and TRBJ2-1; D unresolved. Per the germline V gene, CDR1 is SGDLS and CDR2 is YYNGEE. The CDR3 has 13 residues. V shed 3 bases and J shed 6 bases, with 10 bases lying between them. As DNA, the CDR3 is TGTGCCAGCAGCGCTGCCAACGGCAATGAGCAGTTCTTC. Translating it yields CASSAANGNEQFF. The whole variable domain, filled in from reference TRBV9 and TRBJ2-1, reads DSGVTQTPKHLITATGQRVTLRCSPRSGDLSVYWYQQSLDQGLQFLIQYYNGEERAKGNILERFSAQQFPDLHSELNLSSLELGDSALYFCASSAANGNEQFFGPGTRLTVL.

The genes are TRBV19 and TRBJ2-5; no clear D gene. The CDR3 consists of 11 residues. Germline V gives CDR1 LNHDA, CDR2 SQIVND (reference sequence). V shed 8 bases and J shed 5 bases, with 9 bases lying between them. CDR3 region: CASRVEETQYF. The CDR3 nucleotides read TGTGCCAGTCGGGTTGAGGAGACCCAGTACTTC.

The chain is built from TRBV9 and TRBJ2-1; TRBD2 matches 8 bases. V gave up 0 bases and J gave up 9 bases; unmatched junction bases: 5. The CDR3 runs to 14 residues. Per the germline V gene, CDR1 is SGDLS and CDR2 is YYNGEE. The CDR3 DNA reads TGTGCCAGCAGCGTAGTCTCGGGGGGGCTTGAGCAGTTCTTC. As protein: CASSVVSGGLEQFF.

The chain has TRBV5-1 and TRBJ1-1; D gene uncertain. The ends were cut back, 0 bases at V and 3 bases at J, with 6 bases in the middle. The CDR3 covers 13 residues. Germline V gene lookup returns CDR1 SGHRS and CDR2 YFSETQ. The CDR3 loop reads CASSLESYTEAFF. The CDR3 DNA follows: TGCGCCAGCAGCTTGGAGAGTTACACTGAAGCTTTCTTT.